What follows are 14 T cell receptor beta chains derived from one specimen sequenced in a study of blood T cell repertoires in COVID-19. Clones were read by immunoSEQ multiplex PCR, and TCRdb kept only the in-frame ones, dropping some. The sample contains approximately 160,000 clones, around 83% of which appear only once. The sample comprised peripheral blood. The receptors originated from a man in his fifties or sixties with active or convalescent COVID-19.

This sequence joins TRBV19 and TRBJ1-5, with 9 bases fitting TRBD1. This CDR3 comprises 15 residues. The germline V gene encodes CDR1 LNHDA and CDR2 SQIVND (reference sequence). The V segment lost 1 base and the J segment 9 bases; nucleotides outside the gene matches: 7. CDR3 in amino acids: CASSIARDRVTPQHF. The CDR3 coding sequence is TGTGCCAGTAGTATAGCCCGGGACAGGGTCACGCCCCAGCATTTT.

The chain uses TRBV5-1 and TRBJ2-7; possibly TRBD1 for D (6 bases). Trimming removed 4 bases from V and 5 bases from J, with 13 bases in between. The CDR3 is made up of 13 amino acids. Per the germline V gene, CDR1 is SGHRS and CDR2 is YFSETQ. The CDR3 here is CASSGQFWDEQYF. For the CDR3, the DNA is TGCGCCAGCAGCGGACAGTTTTGGGACGAGCAGTACTTC.

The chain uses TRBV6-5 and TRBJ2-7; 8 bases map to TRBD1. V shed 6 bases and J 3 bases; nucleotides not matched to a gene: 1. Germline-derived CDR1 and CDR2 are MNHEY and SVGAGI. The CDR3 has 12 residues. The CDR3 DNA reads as TGTGCCAGCAGCGGGACAGGCTACGAGCAGTACTTC. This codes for CASSGTGYEQYF.

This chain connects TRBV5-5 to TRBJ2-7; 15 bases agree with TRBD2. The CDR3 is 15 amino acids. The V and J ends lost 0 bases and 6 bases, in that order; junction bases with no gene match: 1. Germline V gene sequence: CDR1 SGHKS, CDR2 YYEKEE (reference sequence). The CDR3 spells CASSLEGLAGGEQYF. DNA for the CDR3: TGTGCCAGCAGCTTGGAGGGACTAGCGGGAGGCGAGCAGTACTTC.

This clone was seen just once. CDR3 loop: CASRQGRGEQYF. The CDR3 DNA is TGTGCCAGCAGACAGGGCAGGGGCGAGCAGTACTTC. The chain couples TRBV5-6 to TRBJ2-7, with D perhaps matching TRBD1 (6 bases). This CDR3 is 12 amino acids long. Trimming left V 5 bases short and J 6 bases short, with 12 bases between. Germline CDR1 is SGHDT and CDR2 is YYEEEE.

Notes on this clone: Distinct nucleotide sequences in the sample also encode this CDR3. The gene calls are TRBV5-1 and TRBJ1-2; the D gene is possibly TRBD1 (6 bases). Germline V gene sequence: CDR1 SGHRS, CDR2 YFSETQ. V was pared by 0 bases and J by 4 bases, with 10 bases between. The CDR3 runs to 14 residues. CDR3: CASSLEQGPYGYTF. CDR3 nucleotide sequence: TGCGCCAGCAGCTTGGAACAGGGCCCCTATGGCTACACCTTC.

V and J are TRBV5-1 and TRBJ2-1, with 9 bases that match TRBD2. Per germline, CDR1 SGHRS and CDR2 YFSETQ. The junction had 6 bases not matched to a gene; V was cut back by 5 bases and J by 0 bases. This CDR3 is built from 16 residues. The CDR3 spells CASSPQRGDSYNEQFF. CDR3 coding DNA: TGCGCCAGCAGTCCACAGCGGGGGGACTCCTACAATGAGCAGTTCTTC.

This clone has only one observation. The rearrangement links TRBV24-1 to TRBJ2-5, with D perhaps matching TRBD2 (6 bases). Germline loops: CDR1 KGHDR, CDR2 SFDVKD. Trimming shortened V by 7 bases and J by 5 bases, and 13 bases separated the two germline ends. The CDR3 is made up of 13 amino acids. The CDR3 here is CATRPRDSETQYF. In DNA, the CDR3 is TGTGCCACCAGGCCCCGGGACTCGGAGACCCAGTACTTC.

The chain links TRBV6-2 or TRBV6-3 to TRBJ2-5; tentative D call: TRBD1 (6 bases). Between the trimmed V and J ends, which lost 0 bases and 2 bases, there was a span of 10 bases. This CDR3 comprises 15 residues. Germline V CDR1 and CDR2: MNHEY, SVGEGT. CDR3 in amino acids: CASSYSRGSQETQYF. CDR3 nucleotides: TGTGCCAGCAGTTACTCGAGGGGGTCTCAAGAGACCCAGTACTTC.

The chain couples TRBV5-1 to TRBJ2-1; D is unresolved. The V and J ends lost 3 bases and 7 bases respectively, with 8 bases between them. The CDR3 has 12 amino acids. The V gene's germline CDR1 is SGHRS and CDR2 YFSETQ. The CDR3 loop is CASSSTFNEQFF. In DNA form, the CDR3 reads TGCGCCAGCAGCTCTACTTTTAATGAGCAGTTCTTC.

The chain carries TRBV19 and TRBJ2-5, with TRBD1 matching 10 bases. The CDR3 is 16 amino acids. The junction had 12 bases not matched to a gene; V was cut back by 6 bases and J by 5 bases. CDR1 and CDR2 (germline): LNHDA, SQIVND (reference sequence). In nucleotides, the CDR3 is TGTGCCAGTAGCGGTCCAGGACAGGGGGGTTTCGAGACCCAGTACTTC. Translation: CASSGPGQGGFETQYF.

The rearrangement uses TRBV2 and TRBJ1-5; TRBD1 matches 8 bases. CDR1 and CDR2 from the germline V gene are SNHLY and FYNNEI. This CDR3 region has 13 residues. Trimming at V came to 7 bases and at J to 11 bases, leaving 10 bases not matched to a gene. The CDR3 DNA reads TGTGCCAGCACTAGGGACAGGCAGGAGGCCCAGCATTTT. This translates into CASTRDRQEAQHF.

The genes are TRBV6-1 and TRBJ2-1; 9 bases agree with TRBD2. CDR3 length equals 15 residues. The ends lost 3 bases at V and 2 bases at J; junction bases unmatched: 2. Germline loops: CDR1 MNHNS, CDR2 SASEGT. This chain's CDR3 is CASSEIAGAYNEQFF. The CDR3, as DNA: TGTGCCAGCAGTGAGATAGCGGGGGCCTACAATGAGCAGTTCTTC.

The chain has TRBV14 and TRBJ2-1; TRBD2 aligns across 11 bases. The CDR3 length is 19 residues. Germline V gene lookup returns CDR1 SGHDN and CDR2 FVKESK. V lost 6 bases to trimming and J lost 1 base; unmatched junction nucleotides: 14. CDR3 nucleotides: TGTGCCAGCAGTCTAAATAGCGGGAGGGCCGGAAGATCCTACAATGAGCAGTTCTTC. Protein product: CASSLNSGRAGRSYNEQFF.